This TCR beta chain is drawn from a study of spatial heterogeneity in lung cancer. Each CDR3 protein is one row after TCRdb ran MiXCR on the 5' RACE reads. The repertoire has around 25,000 distinct CDR3 sequences, about a tenth of them found once; the top ten carry roughly 22%. This clonotype was counted many times. Time point reported: blood at routine non-recurrence follow-up after resection. The CDR3 length is 16 residues. Looked up from germline, CDR1 is MGHRA and CDR2 is YSYEKL. J lost 4 bases, V lost 0 bases, and 6 bases had no gene match. The rearrangement links TRBV4-1 to TRBJ1-2; TRBD1 matches at 9 bases. This clonotype was sampled from a male donor with early-stage non-small cell lung cancer. Sequenced material: PBMCs, taken at follow-up. The CDR3 loop is CASSQDTGQGTYGYTF. The CDR3 DNA reads TGCGCCAGCAGCCAAGACACGGGACAGGGAACCTATGGCTACACCTTC.